This TCR beta chain is from a study of T cells after yellow fever vaccination. This clonotype was counted only a few times. The target antigen is unknown. In TCRdb, the 5' RACE reads were re-called with MiXCR into one record per CDR3 protein. The profile shows around 260,000 distinct CDR3 sequences, about 5.2% of them singletons. Overall study results and limits: It was a small share of clonotypes that appeared in both CD4 and CD8 compartments. Most clones from primary vaccination were detected again post-booster (96% CD4, roughly 90% CD8).

V lost 0 bases and J 6 bases, leaving 15 bases between the germline ends. The CDR3 is 16 residues long. CDR1 SGDLS and CDR2 YYNGEE come from the germline V gene. The material was CD4+ T cells sorted from PBMCs, obtained on the day of the yellow fever booster vaccination. J is TRBJ2-2 and V is TRBV9; no reliable D call. This TCR derives from a man aged 18 to 29 who received the YFV17D yellow fever vaccine. CDR3 loop: CASSVGHWFSAGELFF. DNA of the CDR3: TGTGCCAGCAGCGTAGGTCACTGGTTCAGTGCCGGGGAGCTGTTTTTT. The full variable domain, rest sourced from reference TRBV9 and TRBJ2-2, is DSGVTQTPKHLITATGQRVTLRCSPRSGDLSVYWYQQSLDQGLQFLIQYYNGEERAKGNILERFSAQQFPDLHSELNLSSLELGDSALYFCASSVGHWFSAGELFFGEGSRLTVL.